Sequencing of this TCR beta chain was carried out in a study of T cell repertoires in cytomegalovirus infection. About the study: Indications came from public TCR beta signatures; they pointed to CMV infection and to a matching HLA type.

Study observations and caveats: HLA-C-restricted CMV clonotypes gave the most frequent clonotype in two of eight donors. The cumulative frequency of public TCR beta families identified carriers of CMV plus the relevant HLA.

CDR1 DFQATT and CDR2 SNEGSKA come from the germline V gene (reference sequence). This CDR3 has 15 residues. V dropped 6 bases and J dropped 3; count of bases not matched to a gene: 8. In regard to this clonotype: Its antigen is not identified.

TCRdb called the reads again in MiXCR, with one record for every CDR3 protein. This table holds 250,000 to 350,000 distinct CDR3 sequences, 25% found once. The chain couples TRBV20-1 to TRBJ2-3; TRBD2 agrees at 11 bases. The TCR was taken from a human donor in good health (CMV status not recorded). Some clones in this sample may be carry-over from other donors' samples. Sequencing input: PBMCs. The CDR3 region has the DNA TGCAGTGCCTTCCTGTTAGCGGGAGGGACAGATACGCAGTATTTT. This sequence encodes CSAFLLAGGTDTQYF.